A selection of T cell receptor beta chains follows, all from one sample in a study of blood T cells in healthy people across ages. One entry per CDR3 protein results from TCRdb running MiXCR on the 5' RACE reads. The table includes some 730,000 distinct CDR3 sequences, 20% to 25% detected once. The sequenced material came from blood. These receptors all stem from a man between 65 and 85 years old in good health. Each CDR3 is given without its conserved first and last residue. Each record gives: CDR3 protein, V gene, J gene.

ASRARGGDTGELF,TRBV7-9,TRBJ2-2
ASSQVLQGYGYT,TRBV4-3,TRBJ1-2
SARGLAGRYNEQF,TRBV20-1,TRBJ2-1
ASRGRRNTGELF,TRBV7-9,TRBJ2-2
ASSLGTERRQF,TRBV7-9,TRBJ2-1
ASSQPSGVGEQY,TRBV23-1,-
ATGGQGGGYT,TRBV9,TRBJ1-2
ASSLGTGSHQPQH,TRBV5-1,TRBJ1-5
ATSRVGAGAYNEQF,TRBV15,TRBJ2-1
AISEGGRRRTDTQY,TRBV10-3,TRBJ2-3
SARDFQGAWQETQY,TRBV20-1,TRBJ2-5
ASSRTPTADTQY,TRBV18,TRBJ2-3
AGSQASQGLDYGYT,TRBV3-1,TRBJ1-2
ASSLGGATYEQY,TRBV13,-
ASKEGLLNEKLF,TRBV12-3/TRBV12-4,TRBJ1-4
ASRVAVKLF,TRBV2,TRBJ1-4
ASVRGQGNQPQH,TRBV12-5,TRBJ1-5
ATKREGEQF,TRBV24-1,TRBJ2-1
ASSPPRGNYGYT,TRBV14,TRBJ1-2
SAGTLSSYNSPLH,TRBV20-1,TRBJ1-6
ASSRLAGGYTQY,TRBV12-3/TRBV12-4,TRBJ2-3
ASSYWDSGYQPQH,TRBV6-2/TRBV6-3,TRBJ1-5
ASSQTPYNSPLH,TRBV12-3/TRBV12-4,TRBJ1-6
ASSLLLTSGMADTEY,TRBV12-3/TRBV12-4,TRBJ2-3
ASSESPGIAGLRRH,TRBV6-1,TRBJ2-3
ASSSTGRDTDTQY,TRBV12-3/TRBV12-4,TRBJ2-3
SAREGYLSSYNEQF,TRBV20-1,TRBJ2-1
ASSITGAGTEAF,TRBV19,TRBJ1-1
ATSDAGTGSPGELF,TRBV24-1,TRBJ2-2
ASSWWTGDYEQY,TRBV5-1,TRBJ2-7
ASSARTAGEYT,TRBV12-3/TRBV12-4,TRBJ1-2
ASSPSGRGEQF,TRBV11-2,-
SAGFLAGVLETQY,TRBV20-1,TRBJ2-5
ATSDSSQETQY,TRBV24-1,TRBJ2-5
ASSGDSGIYGYT,TRBV28,TRBJ1-2
SASPRADNTEAF,TRBV20-1,TRBJ1-1
ASSLSGSHTDTQY,TRBV7-9,TRBJ2-3